The T cell receptor beta chain under discussion was sequenced for a study of OX40 agonist ivuxolimab in advanced cancers. The protocol was immunoSEQ multiplex PCR, while the TCRdb copy is restricted to in-frame clones and leaves out a portion. This table holds 65,000 to 90,000 clones, around 90% found once. Trimming took 4 bases from V and 3 from J; bases not matched to a gene: 3. This CDR3 contains 13 residues. Germline assignment: CDR1 GTSNPN and CDR2 SVGIG (reference sequence). This specimen consisted of CD4+ or CD8+ T cells sorted from blood, obtained in a trial of the OX40 agonist ivuxolimab. The source is an adult with an advanced solid tumor such as melanoma, head and neck, liver or kidney cancer. This chain links TRBV30 with TRBJ2-1; TRBD2 aligns across 7 bases. CDR3 sequence reads: CAWTSGVYNEQFF. The CDR3 DNA follows: TGTGCCTGGACTAGCGGAGTCTACAATGAGCAGTTCTTC.